These 13 T cell receptor beta chains came from one sample sequenced in a study of Ad26.COV2.S vaccination and SARS-CoV-2 variants. Profiling relied on immunoSEQ multiplex PCR, and the TCRdb table lists in-frame clones only, not all of them. The data hold about 370,000 clones, with approximately 86% observed a single time. Stated treatment: roughly 19 received Ad26.COV2.S at low or high dose, single or two shots; about 5 received placebo; per-sample allocation not given. Specimens were obtained on day 63 following the first vaccine or placebo injection. This specimen was peripheral blood, taken in a trial of Ad26.COV2.S vaccine versus placebo. Receptors originate from a person aged 18-60 years who received the Ad26.COV2.S COVID-19 vaccine or a placebo.

This chain links TRBV11-2 with TRBJ2-3; the match to TRBD2 covers 8 bases. Unmatched junction bases numbered 5, after V lost 2 bases and J lost 1 base. Germline CDR1 and CDR2: SGHAT and FQNNGV. The CDR3 totals 16 residues. CDR3 bases: TGTGCCAGCAGCTTAAGCGGGGGTCCGGGCACAGATACGCAGTATTTT. Translated, it gives CASSLSGGPGTDTQYF.

This clone was counted a single time. J is TRBJ2-3 and V is TRBV7-9; the match to TRBD2 covers 9 bases. Germline V gene lookup returns CDR1 SEHNR and CDR2 FQNEAQ (reference sequence). V shed 2 bases, J shed 0 bases, and the junction held 6 bases outside the gene matches. The CDR3 has 17 amino acids. Written as DNA, the CDR3 is TGTGCCAGCAGCTTATCAGCGGGGGGTGGGAGCACAGATACGCAGTATTTT. Amino acid sequence: CASSLSAGGGSTDTQYF. Together with reference TRBV7-9 and TRBJ2-3, the CDR3 gives the full variable domain: DTGVSQNPRHKITKRGQNVTFRCDPISEHNRLYWYRQTLGQGPEFLTYFQNEAQLEKSRLLSDRFSAERPKGSFSTLEIQRTEQGDSAMYLCASSLSAGGGSTDTQYFGPGTRLTVL.

This chain joins TRBV5-6 and TRBJ1-4; D gene unclear. There are 15 residues in the CDR3. Trimming pared 0 bases from V and 4 bases from J, leaving 10 bases between. Germline-derived CDR1 and CDR2 are SGHDT and YYEEEE. The CDR3 DNA sequence: TGTGCCAGCAGCTTGGAGGGCGGCGGTAATGAAAAACTGTTTTTT. This translates into CASSLEGGGNEKLFF. The entire variable domain, with the rest obtained from reference TRBV5-6 and TRBJ1-4, is as follows: DAGVTQSPTHLIKTRGQQVTLRCSPKSGHDTVSWYQQALGQGPQFIFQYYEEEERQRGNFPDRFSGHQFPNYSSELNVNALLLGDSALYLCASSLEGGGNEKLFFGSGTQLSVL.

The chain is built from TRBV4-1 and TRBJ1-5, with 7 bases fitting TRBD1. Germline V gene sequence: CDR1 MGHRA, CDR2 YSYEKL. The CDR3 extends over 17 amino acids. V shed 4 bases, J shed 4 bases, and the junction held 13 bases outside the gene matches. This chain's CDR3 is CASSPQTDRAQNQPQHF. CDR3 bases: TGCGCCAGCAGCCCCCAGACCGACAGGGCCCAAAATCAGCCCCAGCATTTT.

V is TRBV4-1 and J is TRBJ1-6; D ambiguous. V gave up 6 bases and J gave up 5 bases, with 11 bases separating them. Per the germline V gene, CDR1 is MGHRA and CDR2 is YSYEKL. This CDR3 region has 14 residues. CDR3 DNA: TGCGCCAGCAGGAACTGGCTGGATAATTCACCCCTCCACTTT. It encodes CASRNWLDNSPLHF.

V and J are TRBV24-1 and TRBJ2-1; 10 bases agree with TRBD1. The length of the CDR3 is 17 residues. J lost 6 bases, V lost 0 bases, and 7 bases had no gene match. Germline lookup yields CDR1 KGHDR and CDR2 SFDVKD. CDR3 amino acids: CATSDLDPGQGSNEQFF. CDR3 nucleotides: TGTGCCACCAGTGATTTGGACCCGGGACAGGGGTCCAATGAGCAGTTCTTC.

The chain carries TRBV27 and TRBJ2-3; a weak D match, TRBD2 (6 bases). The CDR3 sequence is 14 residues long. CDR1 is MNHEY and CDR2 is SMNVEV in the germline V gene (reference sequence). V lost 7 bases and J lost 2, with 13 bases in between. This chain's CDR3 is CASNHGGYTDTQYF. The CDR3 region has the DNA TGTGCCAGCAACCACGGGGGATACACAGATACGCAGTATTTT.

V gene TRBV7-2 combines with J gene TRBJ2-7, with D perhaps being TRBD1 or TRBD2 (5 bases each). There are 13 residues in the CDR3. V lost 6 bases to trimming and J lost 4 bases, with 13 bases between them. CDR1 and CDR2 (germline): SGHTA, FQGNSA. For the CDR3, the DNA is TGTGCCAGCAGTACAAATGGGGGATACGAGCAGTACTTC. It codes for CASSTNGGYEQYF.

This sequence joins TRBV7-8 and TRBJ2-3; TRBD2 matches 8 bases. V was pared by 5 bases and J by 2 bases, with 9 bases of the junction left unmatched. The CDR3 runs 16 residues. In germline, CDR1 is SGHVS, CDR2 FQNEAQ. The CDR3 reads CASSLRGSGTTDTQYF. The CDR3 DNA is TGTGCCAGCAGCCTTCGCGGTAGCGGGACCACAGATACGCAGTATTTT.

V gene TRBV14 combines with J gene TRBJ2-7, with 8 bases matching TRBD2. CDR3 size: 13 residues. V shed 6 bases, J shed 6 bases, and the junction held 7 bases outside the gene matches. Germline assignment: CDR1 SGHDN and CDR2 FVKESK. The CDR3, as DNA: TGTGCCAGCAGGCCCGGCGCGGGGGGCGAGCAGTACTTC. Translating it yields CASRPGAGGEQYF.

The chain couples TRBV5-1 to TRBJ2-5; perhaps TRBD2 as D (5 bases). With 2 bases removed from V and 3 bases from J, the gap between germline ends came to 14 bases. Germline CDR1 is SGHRS and CDR2 is YFSETQ. CDR3 length equals 15 residues. CDR3 protein: CASSLSSFRKETQYF. The CDR3 nucleotides are TGCGCCAGCAGCTTATCTAGCTTCCGCAAAGAGACCCAGTACTTC.

V and J are TRBV5-6 and TRBJ1-2; 9 bases match TRBD1. CDR3 size: 15 residues. V lost 2 bases, J lost 1 base, and 3 bases stayed unmatched. Germline V CDR1 and CDR2: SGHDT, YYEEEE. The CDR3 region is CASSFRDRVNYGYTF. The CDR3 DNA is TGTGCCAGCAGCTTCCGGGACAGGGTTAACTATGGCTACACCTTC.

This sequence joins TRBV19 and TRBJ2-3; D may be TRBD2 (6 bases). CDR1 is LNHDA, CDR2 SQIVND, per germline (reference sequence). This CDR3 spans 15 amino acids. Deletions cut 3 bases from V and 2 bases from J, with 12 bases between. The CDR3 bases are TGTGCCAGTAGTATCGGCGGGGAGCTCACAGATACGCAGTATTTT. It codes for CASSIGGELTDTQYF. Supplemented by reference TRBV19 and TRBJ2-3, the full variable domain reads DGGITQSPKYLFRKEGQNVTLSCEQNLNHDAMYWYRQDPGQGLRLIYYSQIVNDFQKGDIAEGYSVSREKKESFPLTVTSAQKNPTAFYLCASSIGGELTDTQYFGPGTRLTVL.